Reported below is one TCR beta chain. This clone was detected only once. The antigen it recognizes is unknown. Base quality data are lacking; no much larger clone is found one base away. CDR1 is given as SGHVS and CDR2 as FQNEAQ, both from the germline V gene. Reading from cysteine to phenylalanine, the CDR3 counts 13 amino acids. The entry retains the CDR3 DNA only, 39 bases that are in frame from base 1. The germline ends are 9 bases apart after V is trimmed by 3 bases and J by 6 bases. This sample was taken from a study of T cell responses to AZD1222 COVID-19 vaccine (TCRdb year 2021). Background on the whole study: A total of over 230 trial participants underwent TCR sequencing, of whom nearly 210 received two doses of AZD1222 and 26 received two doses of the MenACWY control vaccine. Trial participants were enrolled by age into subgroups of 18-55, 56-69 and 70-plus years, and around 140, 26 and 57 TCR-sequenced participants, respectively, were included in these subgroups. Overall study results and their limits: Because no day 14 peak-response samples were available, the repertoires could be characterized only after the peak T cell response. Only 5 to 7 AZD1222 recipients were SARS-CoV-2 seropositive at baseline, limiting conclusions about previously exposed vaccinees. In the small 56-69-year group, the increase in depth fell short of significance, most likely because of low power. After two AZD1222 doses, both the breadth and the depth of spike-specific TCRs were significantly higher than at day 0 and than in MenACWY recipients. CD4 TCRs associated with the vaccine covered the entire spike protein, and the dominant responses were in regions 160-218 and 743-854. Participants were mostly white British and included more females than males, and it was suggested by the authors that clonal diversity may have been underestimated. Nearly half of unique spike-specific TCRs reportedly recognized epitopes outside regions mutated in the B.1.351 and B.1.1.7 variants.

The meaning of the sample's time point label: baseline before first vaccination. The treatment or condition label corresponds to: meningococcal conjugate vaccine given as trial control. The vaccinee samples were drawn from two UK trials, COV001 and COV002, one of which was a single-blind randomized controlled phase 2/3 trial testing AZD1222 (ChAdOx1 nCoV-19) in healthy adults. For TCRbeta chain sequencing, PBMC samples from trial participants were taken at day 0 and at day 28 after the second dose. The CDR3 regions of human TCRbeta chains were analyzed by immunosequencing. As for the original processing: Repertoire TCRs were matched against a reference library of SARS-CoV-2-specific TCRs generated with the MIRA antigen-specificity platform. Breadth meant the fraction of unique TCRs that were SARS-CoV-2-associated, whereas depth meant the fraction of total T cells that were SARS-CoV-2-associated. Using the MIRA data, each spike-specific TCR was mapped to the spike region that the TCR reacts to and placed in a CD4 or CD8 class. Log10-transformed breadth and depth values were compared by one-way ANOVA with Sidak's multiple comparisons tests. The immuneACCESS repertoire file appears here via TCRdb, limited to in-frame rearrangements. These files lack a portion of the clones; in checked studies, under half of the deficit traces to unresolved V genes, and the cause of the others is not known. V and J calls plus clone size are reproduced from that table; the DNA served to infer D and trimming. For this sample there are about 110,000 clones; 88% appear just once. The biggest ten clones account for more than 10% of the sample.

The chain uses TRBV7-8 and TRBJ2-1, with no confidently assigned D gene. The source was peripheral blood, collected on day 0 of MenACWY control vaccination. The TCR comes from an adult in good health. The CDR3 reads as follows: CASSFTPSNEQFF. The sequence in DNA is TGTGCCAGCAGCTTCACTCCCTCCAATGAGCAGTTCTTC.